This T cell receptor beta chain is drawn from a study of T cell responses to AZD1222 COVID-19 vaccine. Notes on the study in general: Reportedly, close to half of spike-specific TCRs are directed against unmutated variant regions. CD4 TCRs covered the whole spike, strongest at regions 160-218 and 743-854. Females made up more of the donors, who were largely white British, and clonal diversity may have come out too low. Seropositivity was recorded at baseline in only 5 or 6 AZD1222 recipients.

Here immunoSEQ multiplex PCR was the method, and the copy in TCRdb shows in-frame clones only, minus some. The data hold 30,000 to 35,000 clones, with over 75% observed a single time. Comment on this clone: Antigen specificity is unknown.

The V gene's germline CDR1 is SGHRS and CDR2 YFSETQ. This CDR3 comprises 16 residues. Trimming at V came to 4 bases and at J to 6 bases, leaving 13 bases not matched to a gene. V usage is TRBV5-1 and J usage is TRBJ2-7, with 10 bases matching TRBD1. The sequenced sample was peripheral blood, obtained 28 days after the second AZD1222 dose. The sequence derives from an adult who received the AZD1222 COVID-19 vaccine. The CDR3, as DNA: TGCGCCAGCAGCGGGCAAGCCGGGACAGGGGTTTTCGAGCAGTACTTC. Its protein is CASSGQAGTGVFEQYF.